This TCR beta chain derives from a study of cytomegalovirus exposure and HLA in healthy donors. Study-level points and caveats: Most TCRs appeared rarely, but some public TCRs recurred in many donors. Reportedly, diagnosis of cytomegalovirus status by the classifier showed high specificity and sensitivity. Researchers catalogued some 160 TCR beta chains as cytomegalovirus-associated.

V lost 5 bases and J lost 6, with 13 bases in between. This CDR3 is 14 amino acids long. Per the germline V gene, CDR1 is SGHTA and CDR2 is FQGNSA. Separate from the approximately 670-subject first cohort, the roughly 130-subject validation cohort was the one that the donors belonged to. TCRdb's copy holds only in-frame clones and misses some; the assay was immunoSEQ multiplex PCR. The sample gives some 170,000 clones, roughly 90% of which show up once; approximately 2.2% is in the top ten. On this clone itself: Its antigen is not identified.

This TCR derives from a woman aged 18-29 years in good health and CMV-seronegative. The rearrangement uses TRBV7-2 and TRBJ2-2; no clear D gene. Sequenced: PBMCs. The CDR3 sequence: CASSESVNAGELFF. Here the CDR3 DNA reads TGTGCCAGCAGCGAATCGGTTAACGCCGGGGAGCTGTTTTTT.